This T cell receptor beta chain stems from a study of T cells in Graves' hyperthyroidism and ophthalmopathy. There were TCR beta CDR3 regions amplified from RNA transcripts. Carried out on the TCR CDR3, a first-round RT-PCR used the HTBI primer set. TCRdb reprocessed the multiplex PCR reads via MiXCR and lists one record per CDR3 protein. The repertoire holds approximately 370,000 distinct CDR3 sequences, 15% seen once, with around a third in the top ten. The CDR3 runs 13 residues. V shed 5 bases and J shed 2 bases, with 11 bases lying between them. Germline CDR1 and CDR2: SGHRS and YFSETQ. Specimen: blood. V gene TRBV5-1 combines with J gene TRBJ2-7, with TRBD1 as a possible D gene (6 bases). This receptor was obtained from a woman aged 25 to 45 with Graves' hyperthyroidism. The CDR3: CASRTNRAYEQYF. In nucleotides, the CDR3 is TGCGCCAGCAGGACGAACAGGGCCTACGAGCAGTACTTC.